This T cell receptor (beta chain) was identified during a study of monozygotic twins with cystic fibrosis. General study results and limits: In 13 of 16 pairs, V gene usage was closest to the co-twin's. Clonality was generally low (median roughly 0.009), higher in the most severe patients. Nucleotide-identical clonotype sharing was significantly higher within monozygotic CF twin pairs than between unrelated CF individuals. Shared CDR3 numbers were not associated with age, concordance or severity.

Here immunoSEQ multiplex PCR was the method, and the copy in TCRdb shows in-frame clones only, minus some. The sample records over 14,000 clones, 85% being singletons. Trimming removed 2 bases from V and 6 bases from J; junction bases left unmatched: 10. In germline, CDR1 is MNHEY, CDR2 SVGAGI. This CDR3 contains 15 residues. A single count supports this clone. Its antigen is still unknown. V usage is TRBV6-5 and J usage is TRBJ2-7, with 7 bases matching TRBD2. Sequences were obtained from blood. This sequence was found in a boy aged 5-17 years with cystic fibrosis. In DNA form, the CDR3 reads TGTGCCAGCAGTTACATGTGGGGGGGAATAAGCGAGCAGTACTTC. This translates into CASSYMWGGISEQYF.